The source of this T cell receptor beta chain is a study of CD8 T cells in ankylosing spondylitis. The germline V gene encodes CDR1 DFQATT and CDR2 SNEGSKA (reference sequence). The CDR3 totals 14 residues. V dropped 5 bases and J dropped 5; count of bases not matched to a gene: 11. With molecular barcodes, quantitative 5'-RACE was used to make the TCR beta libraries. Via MiXCR, TCRdb re-called the 5' RACE reads, giving one row per CDR3 protein. The table shows 450,000 to 550,000 distinct CDR3 sequences, with approximately 5% occurring only once. This clonotype has at least ten counts. Its specificity is unknown. General observations from the study: Characteristic, it appeared, of ankylosing spondylitis blood was a TCR beta motif of roughly eight highly homologous variants. The clones that were linked to disease were reported to be significantly enriched in matched synovial fluid samples from ankylosing spondylitis patients.

Sequenced input: blood, either unsorted or a sorted T cell fraction (not recorded which). The chain combines TRBV20-1 with TRBJ1-1; TRBD1 matches 7 bases. This TCR derives from a male donor with ankylosing spondylitis. CDR3 protein: CSAARQGGGTEAFF. The CDR3 region has the DNA TGCAGTGCTGCCAGACAGGGAGGAGGAACTGAAGCTTTCTTT.